This is a list of T cell receptor beta chains from one sample in a study of shared clonotypes between healthy human individuals. Profiled with immunoSEQ multiplex PCR; TCRdb holds only in-frame clones, not every one. Of some 500,000 clones in the sample, approximately 71% were seen once. The sample was PBMCs. All receptors come from a woman between 40 and 55 years old in good health. Some clones in this sample may be carry-over from other donors' samples. Each CDR3 is given with its conserved first and last residue. Rows may omit the clone size; those that give it use once, few, many or a size class.

TRBV6-1,TRBJ1-3,once,CASSEATGSFGNTIYF
TRBV4-2,TRBJ2-7,.,CASSQVLAGVYEQYF
TRBV15,TRBJ2-2,.,CATSRASSTGELFF
TRBV5-1,TRBJ2-5,.,CASSLRQIQETQYF
TRBV11-2,TRBJ2-3,.,CASSLDKGGVNTQYF
TRBV7-2,TRBJ2-6,.,CASSLGDWRISGANVLTF
TRBV4-2,TRBJ2-1,.,CASSHPGLDRYNEQFF
TRBV29-1,TRBJ2-1,once,CSAEGGAGGYNGQFF
TRBV28,TRBJ2-7,once,CASGSSYEQYF
TRBV9,TRBJ2-7,few,CASSATVGHYEQYF
TRBV7-9,TRBJ2-5,.,CASSSTRTGALLETQYF
TRBV28,TRBJ2-3,.,CASSRSPDTQYF
TRBV7-2,TRBJ2-7,.,CASSSSHGYEQYF
TRBV30,TRBJ2-7,.,CAWSVPGTSDHEQYF
TRBV7-9,TRBJ2-1,.,CASSLTGSNEQFF
TRBV2,TRBJ1-2,few,CASSEARGEYGYTF
TRBV5-1,TRBJ2-1,once,CASSESGSYNEQFF
TRBV18,TRBJ1-5,.,CASSREENQPQHF
TRBV6-6,TRBJ2-1,.,CASRLGQGASEQFF
TRBV2,TRBJ1-1,.,CASSETGGNTEAFF
TRBV14,TRBJ2-5,.,CASSQRWEKETQYF
TRBV21-1,TRBJ2-7,.,CASSKAPPLAGFRKQYF
TRBV6-6,TRBJ1-5,many,CASRLDAQPQHF
TRBV7-2,.,.,CASSLYWGQAYEQYF
TRBV29-1,TRBJ2-1,.,CSVGGGYNEQFF
TRBV5-1,TRBJ2-7,.,CASSLQSSPHEQYF
TRBV7-2,TRBJ1-3,many,CASSPRTGSEGNTIYF
TRBV4-1,TRBJ1-5,.,CASSRPDTANQPQHF
TRBV10-3,TRBJ1-5,.,CAISGTENQPQHF
TRBV7-3,TRBJ2-7,.,CASSLDRSSYEQYF
TRBV6-4,TRBJ2-5,.,CASSPGQGETQYF
TRBV18,TRBJ2-1,.,CASSPRPGNNEQFF
TRBV9,TRBJ2-5,.,CASSGEGVSQETQYF
TRBV19,TRBJ2-1,.,CASSGPSGSSYNEQFF
TRBV9,TRBJ2-2,.,CASSEGVLNTGELFF
TRBV7-9,TRBJ2-7,.,CASSYRTSGRSEQYF
TRBV11-2,TRBJ2-5,.,CASSPPASPQETQYF
TRBV28,TRBJ1-3,.,CASSPSLNTIYF
TRBV7-2,TRBJ2-2,.,CASSSPGTGELFF
TRBV4-3,TRBJ2-3,.,CASSPHSGSTDTQYF
TRBV12-5,TRBJ1-3,.,CASGPGHGNTIYF
TRBV5-1,TRBJ2-3,.,CASSLERGTDTDTQYF
TRBV4-1,TRBJ1-4,once,CASSLQGSTNEKLFF
TRBV25-1,TRBJ2-1,few,CASSDLAENEQFF
TRBV27,TRBJ1-2,.,CASSPRTGLNYGYTF
TRBV7-2,TRBJ2-1,few,CTSSLTSGGYEQFF
TRBV5-1,TRBJ1-4,once,CASSDRGGTNEKLFF
TRBV9,.,.,CASSVGVSYEQYF